This T cell receptor beta chain was found in a study of shared clonotypes between healthy human individuals. A word on this clone: Its antigen is not identified.

Study-wide findings and caveats: Relative to memory subsets, naive subsets generally showed larger estimated richness.

The CDR3 runs 14 residues. CDR1 is ENHRY, CDR2 SYGVKD, per germline. Trimming cost V 3 bases and J 0 bases, with 8 bases left between them. A CD45RA+ naive subset and a CD45RA-negative memory subset were split from CD4+ cells. Produced via immunoSEQ multiplex PCR; TCRdb's table is partial and in-frame only. This sample has a few million clones, with approximately 93% found just once. The chain has TRBV10-3 and TRBJ1-2; D is undetermined. This TCR came from a young man in good health. Some clones in this sample may be carry-over from other donors' samples. Material: naive CD4+ T cells from PBMCs. As to subset: CD45RA+ positively selected. CDR3 loop: CAISDWGANYGYTF. The CDR3, as DNA: TGTGCCATCAGTGATTGGGGAGCTAACTATGGCTACACCTTC.